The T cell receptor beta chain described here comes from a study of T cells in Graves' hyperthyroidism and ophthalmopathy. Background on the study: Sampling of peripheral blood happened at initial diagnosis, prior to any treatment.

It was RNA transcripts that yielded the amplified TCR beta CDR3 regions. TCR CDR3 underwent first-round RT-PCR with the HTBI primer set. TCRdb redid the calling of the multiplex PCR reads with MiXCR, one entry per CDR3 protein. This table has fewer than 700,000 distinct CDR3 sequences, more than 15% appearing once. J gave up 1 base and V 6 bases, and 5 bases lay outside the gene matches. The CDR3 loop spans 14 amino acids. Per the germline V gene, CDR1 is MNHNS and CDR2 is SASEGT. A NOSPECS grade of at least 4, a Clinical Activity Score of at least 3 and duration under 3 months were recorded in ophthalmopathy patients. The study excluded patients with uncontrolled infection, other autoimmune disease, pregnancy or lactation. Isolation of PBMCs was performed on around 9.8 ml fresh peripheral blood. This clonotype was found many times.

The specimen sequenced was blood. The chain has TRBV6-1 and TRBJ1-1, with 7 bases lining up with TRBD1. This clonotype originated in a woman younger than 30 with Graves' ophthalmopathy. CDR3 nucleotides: TGTGCCAGCAGGGCCGGGACAGCGAACACTGAAGCTTTCTTT. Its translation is CASRAGTANTEAFF.